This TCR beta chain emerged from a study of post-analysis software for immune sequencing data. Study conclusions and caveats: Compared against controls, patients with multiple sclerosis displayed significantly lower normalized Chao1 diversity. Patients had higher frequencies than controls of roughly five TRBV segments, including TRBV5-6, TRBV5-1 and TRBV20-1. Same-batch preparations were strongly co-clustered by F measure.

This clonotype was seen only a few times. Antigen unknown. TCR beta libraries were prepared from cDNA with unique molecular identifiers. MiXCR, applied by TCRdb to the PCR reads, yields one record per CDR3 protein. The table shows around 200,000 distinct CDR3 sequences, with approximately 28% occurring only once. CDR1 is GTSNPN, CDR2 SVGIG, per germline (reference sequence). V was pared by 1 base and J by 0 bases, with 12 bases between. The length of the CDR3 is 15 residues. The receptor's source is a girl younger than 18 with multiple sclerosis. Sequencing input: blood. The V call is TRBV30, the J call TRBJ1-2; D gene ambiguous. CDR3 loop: CAWSGPADTNYGYTF. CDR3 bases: TGTGCCTGGAGTGGCCCGGCCGATACTAACTATGGCTACACCTTC. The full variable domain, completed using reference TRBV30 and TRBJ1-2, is SQTIHQWPATLVQPVGSPLSLECTVEGTSNPNLYWYRQAAGRGLQLLFYSVGIGQISSEVPQNLSASRPQDRQFILSSKKLLLSDSGFYLCAWSGPADTNYGYTFGSGTRLTVV.